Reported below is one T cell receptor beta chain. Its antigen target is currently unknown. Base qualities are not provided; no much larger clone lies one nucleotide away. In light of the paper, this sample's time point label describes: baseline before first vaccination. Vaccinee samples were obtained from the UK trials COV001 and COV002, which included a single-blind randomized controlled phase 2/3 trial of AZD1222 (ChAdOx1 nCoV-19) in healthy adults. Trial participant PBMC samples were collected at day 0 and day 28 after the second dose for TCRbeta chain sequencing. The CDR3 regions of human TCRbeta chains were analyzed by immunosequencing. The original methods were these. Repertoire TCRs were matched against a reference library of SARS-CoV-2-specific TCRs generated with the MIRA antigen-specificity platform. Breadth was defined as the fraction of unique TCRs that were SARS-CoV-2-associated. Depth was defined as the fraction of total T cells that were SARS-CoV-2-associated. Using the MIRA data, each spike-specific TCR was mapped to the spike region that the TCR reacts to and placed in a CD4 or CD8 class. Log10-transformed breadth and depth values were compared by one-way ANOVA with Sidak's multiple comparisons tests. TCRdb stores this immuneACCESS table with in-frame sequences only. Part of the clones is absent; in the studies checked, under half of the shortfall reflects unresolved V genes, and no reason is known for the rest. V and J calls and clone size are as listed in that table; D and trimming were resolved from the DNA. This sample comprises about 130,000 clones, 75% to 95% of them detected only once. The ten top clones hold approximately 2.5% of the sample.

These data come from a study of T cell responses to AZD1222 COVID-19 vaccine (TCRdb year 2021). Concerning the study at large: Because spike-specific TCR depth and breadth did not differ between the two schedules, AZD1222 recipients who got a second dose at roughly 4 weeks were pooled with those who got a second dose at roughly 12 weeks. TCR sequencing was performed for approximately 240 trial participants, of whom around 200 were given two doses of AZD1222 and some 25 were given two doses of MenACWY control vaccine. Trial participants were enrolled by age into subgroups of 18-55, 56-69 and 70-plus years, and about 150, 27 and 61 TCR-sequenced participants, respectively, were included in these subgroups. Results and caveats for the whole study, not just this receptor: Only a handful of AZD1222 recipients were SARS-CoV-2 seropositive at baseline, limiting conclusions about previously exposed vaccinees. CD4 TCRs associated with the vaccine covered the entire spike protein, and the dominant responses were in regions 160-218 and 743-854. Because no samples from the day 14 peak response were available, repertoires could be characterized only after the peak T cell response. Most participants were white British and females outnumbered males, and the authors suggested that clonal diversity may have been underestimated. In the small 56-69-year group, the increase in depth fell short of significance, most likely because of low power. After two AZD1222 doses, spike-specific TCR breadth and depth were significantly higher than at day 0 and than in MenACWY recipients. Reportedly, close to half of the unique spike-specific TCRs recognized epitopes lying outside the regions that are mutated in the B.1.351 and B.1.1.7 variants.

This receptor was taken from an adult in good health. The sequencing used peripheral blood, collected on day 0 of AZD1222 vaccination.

The base sequence is TGTGCCAGCAGTCCTCCCGACAGGAGGGAGACCCAGTACTTC. Translated, this is CASSPPDRRETQYF. Recombination connected TRBV7-9 to TRBJ2-5, with TRBD1 perhaps the D gene, on 6 matching bases. V gives up 6 bases and J gives up 5 bases, and the segment between their germline ends measures 16 bases. The CDR3 numbers 14 residues from cysteine through phenylalanine. Just the 42-base CDR3 DNA is kept, in frame starting at base 1. According to the germline V gene (reference sequence), CDR1 reads SEHNR and CDR2 reads FQNEAQ.